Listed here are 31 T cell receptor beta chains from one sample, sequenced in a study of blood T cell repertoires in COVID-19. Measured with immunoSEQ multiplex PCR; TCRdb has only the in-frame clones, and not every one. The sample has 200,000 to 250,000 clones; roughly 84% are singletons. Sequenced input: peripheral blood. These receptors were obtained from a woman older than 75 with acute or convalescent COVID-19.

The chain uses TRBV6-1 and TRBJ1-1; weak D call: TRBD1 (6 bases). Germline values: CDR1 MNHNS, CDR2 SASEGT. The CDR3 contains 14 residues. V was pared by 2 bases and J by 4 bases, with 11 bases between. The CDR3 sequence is CASSEPGQITEAFF. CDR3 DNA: TGTGCCAGCAGTGAACCCGGACAGATCACTGAAGCTTTCTTT.

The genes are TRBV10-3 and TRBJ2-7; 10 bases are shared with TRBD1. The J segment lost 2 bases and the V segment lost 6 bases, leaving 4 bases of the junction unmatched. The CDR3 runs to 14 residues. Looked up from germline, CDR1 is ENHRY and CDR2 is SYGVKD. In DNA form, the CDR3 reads TGTGCCATCAGGGGGACAGGGGAACCCTACGAGCAGTACTTC. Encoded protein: CAIRGTGEPYEQYF.

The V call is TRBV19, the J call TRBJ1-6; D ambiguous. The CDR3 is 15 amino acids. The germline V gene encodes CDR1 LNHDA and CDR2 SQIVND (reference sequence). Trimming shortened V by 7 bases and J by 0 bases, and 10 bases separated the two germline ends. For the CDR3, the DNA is TGTGCCAGTACATCGGGGAGCTCCTATAATTCACCCCTCCACTTT. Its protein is CASTSGSSYNSPLHF.

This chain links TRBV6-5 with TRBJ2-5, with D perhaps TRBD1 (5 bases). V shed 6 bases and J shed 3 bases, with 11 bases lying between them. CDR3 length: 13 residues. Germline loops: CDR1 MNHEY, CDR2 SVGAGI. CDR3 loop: CASSVDSEETQYF. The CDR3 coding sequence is TGTGCCAGCAGCGTTGACAGTGAAGAGACCCAGTACTTC.

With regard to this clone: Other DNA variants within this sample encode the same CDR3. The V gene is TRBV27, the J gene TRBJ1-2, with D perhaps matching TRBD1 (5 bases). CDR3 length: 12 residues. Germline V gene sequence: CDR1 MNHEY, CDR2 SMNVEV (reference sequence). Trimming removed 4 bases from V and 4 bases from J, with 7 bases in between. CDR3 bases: TGTGCCAGCAGTTCGCAGGGCTATGGCTACACCTTC. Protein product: CASSSQGYGYTF.

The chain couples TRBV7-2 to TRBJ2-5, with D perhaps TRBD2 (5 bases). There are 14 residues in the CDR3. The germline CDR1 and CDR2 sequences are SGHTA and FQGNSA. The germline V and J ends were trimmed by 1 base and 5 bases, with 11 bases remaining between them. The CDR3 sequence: CASSLGGGGETQYF. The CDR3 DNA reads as TGTGCCAGCAGCTTAGGCGGAGGTGGGGAGACCCAGTACTTC.

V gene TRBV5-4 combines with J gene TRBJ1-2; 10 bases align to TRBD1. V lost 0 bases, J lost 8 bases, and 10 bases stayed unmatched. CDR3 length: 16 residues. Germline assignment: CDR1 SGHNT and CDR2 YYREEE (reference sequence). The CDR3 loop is CASSLGVDRGRRGYTF. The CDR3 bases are TGTGCCAGCAGCTTGGGGGTTGACAGGGGGCGGAGAGGCTACACCTTC.

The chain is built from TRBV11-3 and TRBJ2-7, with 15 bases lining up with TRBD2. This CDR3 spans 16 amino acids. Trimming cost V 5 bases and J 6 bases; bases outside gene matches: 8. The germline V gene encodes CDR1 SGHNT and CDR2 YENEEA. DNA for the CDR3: TGTGCCAGCAGCGGCCCCGGACTAGCGGGGGGGACCGAGCAGTACTTC. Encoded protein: CASSGPGLAGGTEQYF.

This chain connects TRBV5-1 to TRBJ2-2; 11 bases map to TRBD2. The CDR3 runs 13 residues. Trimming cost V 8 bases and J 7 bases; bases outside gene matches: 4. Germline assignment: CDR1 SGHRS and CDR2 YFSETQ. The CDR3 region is CASAGTSGGELFF. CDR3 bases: TGCGCCAGTGCCGGGACTAGCGGCGGGGAGCTGTTTTTT.

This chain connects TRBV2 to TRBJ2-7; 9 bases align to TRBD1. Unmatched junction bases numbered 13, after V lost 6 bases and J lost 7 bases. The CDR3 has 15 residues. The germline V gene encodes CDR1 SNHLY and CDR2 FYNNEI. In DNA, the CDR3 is TGTGCCAGCAGGGACCGGGACAGGGTCTTGTTGGAGCAGTACTTC. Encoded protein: CASRDRDRVLLEQYF. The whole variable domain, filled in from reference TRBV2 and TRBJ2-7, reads EPEVTQTPSHQVTQMGQEVILRCVPISNHLYFYWYRQILGQKVEFLVSFYNNEISEKSEIFDDQFSVERPDGSNFTLKIRSTKLEDSAMYFCASRDRDRVLLEQYFGPGTRLTVT.

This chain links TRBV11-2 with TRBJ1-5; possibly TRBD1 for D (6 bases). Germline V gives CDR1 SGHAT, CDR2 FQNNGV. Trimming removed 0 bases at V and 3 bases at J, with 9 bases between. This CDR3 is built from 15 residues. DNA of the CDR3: TGTGCCAGCAGCTTAGATGGGGGCCCCAATCAGCCCCAGCATTTT. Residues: CASSLDGGPNQPQHF.

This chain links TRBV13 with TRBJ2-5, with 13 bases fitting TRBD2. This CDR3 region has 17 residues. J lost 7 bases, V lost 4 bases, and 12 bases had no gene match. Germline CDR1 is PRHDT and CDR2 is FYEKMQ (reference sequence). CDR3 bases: TGTGCCAGCAGCTCCCGGACTAGCGGGGGCCTGGGAGGGACCCAGTACTTC. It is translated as CASSSRTSGGLGGTQYF.

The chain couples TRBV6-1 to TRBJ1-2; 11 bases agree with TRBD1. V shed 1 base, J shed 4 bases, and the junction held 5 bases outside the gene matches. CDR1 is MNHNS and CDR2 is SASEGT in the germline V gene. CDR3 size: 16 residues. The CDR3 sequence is CASSEGTGGIIYGYTF. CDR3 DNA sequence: TGTGCCAGCAGTGAAGGGACAGGGGGCATTATCTATGGCTACACCTTC.

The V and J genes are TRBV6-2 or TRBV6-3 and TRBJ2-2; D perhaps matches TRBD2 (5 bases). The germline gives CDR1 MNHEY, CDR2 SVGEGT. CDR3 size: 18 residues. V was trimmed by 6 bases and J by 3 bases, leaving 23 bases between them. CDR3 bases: TGTGCCAGCAGCCCCACTCGGGGATACGGCGGGTACACCGGGGAGCTGTTTTTT. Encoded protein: CASSPTRGYGGYTGELFF.

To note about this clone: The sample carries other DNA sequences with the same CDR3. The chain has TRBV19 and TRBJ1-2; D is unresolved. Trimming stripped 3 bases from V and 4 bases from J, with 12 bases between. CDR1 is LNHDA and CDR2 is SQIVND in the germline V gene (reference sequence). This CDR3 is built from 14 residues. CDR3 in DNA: TGTGCCAGTAGTATTTCCGCCGGACTCTATGGCTACACCTTC. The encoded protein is CASSISAGLYGYTF.

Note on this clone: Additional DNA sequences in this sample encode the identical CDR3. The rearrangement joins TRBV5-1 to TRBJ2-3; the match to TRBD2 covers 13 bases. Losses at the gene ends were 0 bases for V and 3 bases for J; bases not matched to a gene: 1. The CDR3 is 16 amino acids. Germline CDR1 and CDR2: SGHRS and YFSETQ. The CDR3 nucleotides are TGCGCCAGCAGCTTGGGACTAGCGGGGGGTACAGATACGCAGTATTTT. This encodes CASSLGLAGGTDTQYF.

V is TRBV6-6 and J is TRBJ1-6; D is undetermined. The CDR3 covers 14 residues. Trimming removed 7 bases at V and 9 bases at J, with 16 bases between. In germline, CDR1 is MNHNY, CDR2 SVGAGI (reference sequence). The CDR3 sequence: CASTYSPSRSPLHF. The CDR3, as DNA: TGTGCCAGCACCTACAGTCCCTCTCGTTCACCCCTCCACTTT.

CDR3 loop: CASSEAVSSYNSPLHF. The CDR3, as DNA: TGTGCCAGCAGTGAAGCAGTTAGCTCCTATAATTCACCCCTCCACTTT. The V and J genes are TRBV6-1 and TRBJ1-6; no clear D gene. Trimming took off 0 bases at V and 0 bases at J, with 6 bases between the two ends. The CDR3 is made up of 16 amino acids. Germline CDR1 MNHNS, CDR2 SASEGT.

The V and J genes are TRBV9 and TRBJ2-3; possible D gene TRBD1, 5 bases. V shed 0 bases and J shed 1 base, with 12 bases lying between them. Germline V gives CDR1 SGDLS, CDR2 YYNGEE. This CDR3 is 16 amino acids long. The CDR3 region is CASSVVGRVRTDTQYF. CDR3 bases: TGTGCCAGCAGCGTAGTTGGCAGGGTGCGCACAGATACGCAGTATTTT.

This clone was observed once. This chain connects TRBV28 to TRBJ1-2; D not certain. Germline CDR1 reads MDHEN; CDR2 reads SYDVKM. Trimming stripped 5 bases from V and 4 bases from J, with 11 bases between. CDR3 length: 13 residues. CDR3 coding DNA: TGTGCCAGCAGTATATTAAACACCTATGGCTACACCTTC. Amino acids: CASSILNTYGYTF.

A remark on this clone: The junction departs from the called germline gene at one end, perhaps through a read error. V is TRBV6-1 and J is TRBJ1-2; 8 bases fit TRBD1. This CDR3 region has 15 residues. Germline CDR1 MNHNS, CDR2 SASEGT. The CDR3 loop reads CASSEGGTGLGGYTF. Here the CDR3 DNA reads TGTGCCAGCAGCGAAGGGGGGACAGGCCTGGGAGGCTACACCTTC.

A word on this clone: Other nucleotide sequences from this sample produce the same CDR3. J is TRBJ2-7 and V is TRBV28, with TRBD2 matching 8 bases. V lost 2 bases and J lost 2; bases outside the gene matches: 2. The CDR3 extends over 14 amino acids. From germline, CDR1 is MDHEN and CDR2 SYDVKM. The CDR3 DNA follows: TGTGCCAGCAGTTTACGGGGGGGGCCCTACGAGCAGTACTTC. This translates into CASSLRGGPYEQYF.

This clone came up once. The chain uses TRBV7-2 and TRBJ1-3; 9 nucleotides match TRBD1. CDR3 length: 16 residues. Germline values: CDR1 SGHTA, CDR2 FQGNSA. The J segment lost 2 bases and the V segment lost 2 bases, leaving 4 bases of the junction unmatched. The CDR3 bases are TGTGCCAGCAGCTTAAGGGGGGACAGGGCTGGAAACACCATATATTTT. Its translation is CASSLRGDRAGNTIYF.

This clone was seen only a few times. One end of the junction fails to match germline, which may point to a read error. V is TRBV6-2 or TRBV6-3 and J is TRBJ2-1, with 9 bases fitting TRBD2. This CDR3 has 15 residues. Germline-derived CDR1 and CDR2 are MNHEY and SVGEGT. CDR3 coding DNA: TGTGCCAGCAGTTCGACTAGCGGATCCTCCAATGAGCAGTTCTTC. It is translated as CASSSTSGSSNEQFF.

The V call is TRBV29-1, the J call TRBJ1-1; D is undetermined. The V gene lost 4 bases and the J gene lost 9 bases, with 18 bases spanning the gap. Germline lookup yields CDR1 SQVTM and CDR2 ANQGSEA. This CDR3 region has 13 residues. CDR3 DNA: TGCAGCGTTGGCGAGTCAGGCTCCCCGAAAGCTTTCTTT. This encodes CSVGESGSPKAFF.

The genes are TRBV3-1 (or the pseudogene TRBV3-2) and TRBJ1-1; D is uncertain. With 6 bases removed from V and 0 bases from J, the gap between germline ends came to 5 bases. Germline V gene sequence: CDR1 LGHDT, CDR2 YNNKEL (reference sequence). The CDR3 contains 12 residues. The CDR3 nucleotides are TGTGCCAGCAGTACTCTGAACACTGAAGCTTTCTTT. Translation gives CASSTLNTEAFF.

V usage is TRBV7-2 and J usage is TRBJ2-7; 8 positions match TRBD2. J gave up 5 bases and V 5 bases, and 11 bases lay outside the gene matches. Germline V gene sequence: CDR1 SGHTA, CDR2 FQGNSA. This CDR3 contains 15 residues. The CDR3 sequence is CASSPSGGRRDEQYF. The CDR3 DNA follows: TGTGCCAGCAGCCCGTCGGGGGGGCGGCGGGACGAGCAGTACTTC. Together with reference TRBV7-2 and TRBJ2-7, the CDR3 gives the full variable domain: GAGVSQSPSNKVTEKGKDVELRCDPISGHTALYWYRQSLGQGLEFLIYFQGNSAPDKSGLPSDRFSAERTGGSVSTLTIQRTQQEDSAVYLCASSPSGGRRDEQYFGPGTRLTVT.

The CDR3 DNA reads TGTGCCAGCAGTCCAAGCGGGACACACTCCTACAATGAGCAGTTCTTC. Amino acids: CASSPSGTHSYNEQFF. The chain links TRBV27 to TRBJ2-1; the D gene is possibly TRBD2 (7 bases). The V gene lost 5 bases and the J gene lost 0 bases, with 14 bases spanning the gap. This CDR3 is 16 amino acids long. Germline assignment: CDR1 MNHEY and CDR2 SMNVEV (reference sequence).

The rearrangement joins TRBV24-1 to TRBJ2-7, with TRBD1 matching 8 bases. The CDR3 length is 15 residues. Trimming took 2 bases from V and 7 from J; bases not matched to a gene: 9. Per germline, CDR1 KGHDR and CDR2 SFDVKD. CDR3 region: CATSDSSRGRLEQYF. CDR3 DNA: TGTGCCACCAGTGATTCGTCCAGGGGGCGTCTGGAGCAGTACTTC.

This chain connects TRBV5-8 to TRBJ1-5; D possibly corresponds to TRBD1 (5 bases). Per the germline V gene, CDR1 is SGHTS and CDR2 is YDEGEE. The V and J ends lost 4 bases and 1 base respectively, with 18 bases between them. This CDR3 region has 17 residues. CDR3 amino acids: CASSIIAGGMSNQPQHF. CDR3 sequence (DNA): TGTGCCAGCAGCATCATCGCGGGGGGGATGAGCAATCAGCCCCAGCATTTT.

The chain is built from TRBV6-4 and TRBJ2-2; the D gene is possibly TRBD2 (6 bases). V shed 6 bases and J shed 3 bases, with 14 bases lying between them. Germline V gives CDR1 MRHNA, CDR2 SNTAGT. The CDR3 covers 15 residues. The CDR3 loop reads CASRPMGGDTGELFF. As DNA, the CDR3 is TGTGCCAGCAGACCGATGGGCGGGGACACCGGGGAGCTGTTTTTT.